The 13 T cell receptor beta chains reported below all come from one sample, sequenced in a study of cytomegalovirus exposure and HLA in healthy donors (dated 2017 in TCRdb). Library prep was done by the immunoSEQ multiplex PCR assay. The multiplex PCR relied on a mix of 60 forward primers for TCR Vbeta segments and 13 reverse primers for TCR Jbeta segments. The clones in this table, taken by TCRdb from immuneACCESS, are in-frame only. Not every clone is retained; where verified, under half of the shortfall comes from an unresolved V gene, and the cause of the rest is unknown. Across this sample there are 90,000 to 120,000 clones, with 82% seen only once. The biggest ten clones account for about 2.5% of the sample. Specimen: PBMCs. These receptors were taken from a young man in good health and CMV-seropositive.

The chain links TRBV6-5 to TRBJ2-7, with 7 bases that match TRBD1. CDR1 is MNHEY, CDR2 SVGAGI, per germline. The J segment lost 5 bases and the V segment lost 5 bases, leaving 12 bases of the junction unmatched. The CDR3 totals 15 residues. The CDR3: CASSRSGDSMDEQYF. The CDR3 region has the DNA TGTGCCAGCAGTCGCTCCGGGGACAGCATGGACGAGCAGTACTTC.

The J gene is TRBJ1-2, the V gene TRBV27, with a tentative D call TRBD1 (6 bases). The germline V gene encodes CDR1 MNHEY and CDR2 SMNVEV (reference sequence). CDR3 size: 17 residues. V was trimmed by 8 bases and J by 3 bases, leaving 25 bases between them. The CDR3 DNA reads TGTGCCAGCGCCGTTTCGGCAGGGGTGGGACGGGACTATGGCTACACCTTC. Its translation is CASAVSAGVGRDYGYTF.

The chain is built from TRBV30 and TRBJ1-6; D is unclear. The CDR3 loop spans 15 amino acids. Germline CDR1 GTSNPN, CDR2 SVGIG (reference sequence). Trimming shortened V by 1 base and J by 6 bases, and 13 bases separated the two germline ends. The CDR3 DNA reads as TGTGCCTGGAGTGATACCGGGAACCTTAATTCACCCCTCCACTTT. It yields the protein CAWSDTGNLNSPLHF.

This clone has just one count. V is TRBV5-4 and J is TRBJ1-6; maybe TRBD1 (5 bases). Per germline, CDR1 SGHNT and CDR2 YYREEE (reference sequence). V dropped 5 bases and J dropped 7 bases, with 10 bases sitting between them. The CDR3 covers 13 residues. The CDR3 region is CASSMGRNSPLHF. In nucleotides, the CDR3 is TGTGCCAGCAGTATGGGGCGGAATTCACCCCTCCACTTT.

J is TRBJ2-2 and V is TRBV6-5; TRBD2 matches 10 bases. V was pared by 8 bases and J by 7 bases, with 7 bases of the junction left unmatched. Germline V gene sequence: CDR1 MNHEY, CDR2 SVGAGI. This CDR3 has 14 residues. CDR3 residues: CASGGQRGGGELFF. The CDR3 region has the DNA TGTGCCAGCGGGGGACAGCGGGGGGGCGGGGAGCTGTTTTTT.

This clone has just a few counts. The rearrangement uses TRBV30 and TRBJ2-1; possibly TRBD2 for D (5 bases). CDR1 GTSNPN and CDR2 SVGIG come from the germline V gene (reference sequence). The CDR3 totals 11 residues. V shed 4 bases and J shed 9 bases, with 10 bases lying between them. This CDR3 is CAWTLGGEQFF. CDR3 DNA: TGTGCCTGGACACTAGGTGGTGAGCAGTTCTTC. Based on the CDR3 plus reference TRBV30 and TRBJ2-1, the full variable domain is SQTIHQWPATLVQPVGSPLSLECTVEGTSNPNLYWYRQAAGRGLQLLFYSVGIGQISSEVPQNLSASRPQDRQFILSSKKLLLSDSGFYLCAWTLGGEQFFGPGTRLTVL.

The chain has TRBV7-2 and TRBJ2-5; 10 bases are shared with TRBD2. This CDR3 is built from 16 residues. Germline CDR1 reads SGHTA; CDR2 reads FQGNSA. V lost 8 bases to trimming and J lost 4 bases; unmatched junction nucleotides: 13. As DNA, the CDR3 is TGTGCCAGCTCTAAAGGCGCTAGCGGGGGCCGAGAGACCCAGTACTTC. This encodes CASSKGASGGRETQYF.

The rearrangement uses TRBV9 and TRBJ2-5; no reliable D call. The CDR3 length is 14 residues. Germline V gene sequence: CDR1 SGDLS, CDR2 YYNGEE. V was trimmed by 4 bases and J by 3 bases, leaving 13 bases between them. The CDR3, as DNA: TGTGCCAGCAGCCCGCCGGAGAGTGAAGAGACCCAGTACTTC. Its protein product is CASSPPESEETQYF.

This rearrangement joins TRBV18 to TRBJ2-3, with D maybe TRBD1 (6 bases). V lost 1 base to trimming and J lost 3 bases, with 11 bases between them. The CDR3 is 15 amino acids. Germline CDR1 reads KGHSH; CDR2 reads LQKENI. DNA of the CDR3: TGTGCCAGCTCACCACGGCAGGGGCTAACAGATACGCAGTATTTT. Translation gives CASSPRQGLTDTQYF.

This clone was seen only once. This chain links TRBV9 with TRBJ2-7; a weak D match, TRBD1 (6 bases). The CDR3 spans 14 residues. Trimming stripped 2 bases from V and 6 bases from J, with 15 bases between. Germline values: CDR1 SGDLS, CDR2 YYNGEE. As DNA, the CDR3 is TGTGCCAGCAGCGTGGGCGACAGGTTATCCGAGCAGTACTTC. Its translation is CASSVGDRLSEQYF.

The chain combines TRBV2 with TRBJ2-1; D not certain. Per germline, CDR1 SNHLY and CDR2 FYNNEI. CDR3 length equals 15 residues. Trimming took 4 bases from V and 9 from J, leaving 19 bases between them. CDR3 nucleotides: TGTGCCAGCAGTGGGGTGGAGAGAATAGGTGTTGAGCAGTTCTTC. It is translated as CASSGVERIGVEQFF.

The rearrangement joins TRBV2 to TRBJ2-1; 16 nucleotides align to TRBD2. This CDR3 is 15 amino acids long. V gave up 10 bases and J gave up 6 bases; unmatched junction bases: 6. CDR1 and CDR2 from the germline V gene are SNHLY and FYNNEI. DNA of the CDR3: TGTGCCAACTCCGGGACTAGCGGGGGGGCCAATGAGCAGTTCTTC. Its translation is CANSGTSGGANEQFF.

In DNA, the CDR3 is TGTGCCAGCAGCCTCCTGGGTGGGACAGGGGCTGGCTACACCTTC. Translated: CASSLLGGTGAGYTF. This chain joins TRBV2 and TRBJ1-2; 10 nucleotides align to TRBD1. The CDR3 is 15 amino acids. Germline V gene lookup returns CDR1 SNHLY and CDR2 FYNNEI. The V gene end was trimmed by 6 bases and the J gene end by 7 bases; junction bases not matched to a gene: 11.